This TCR beta chain was retrieved from a study of T cell changes during pregnancy in multiple sclerosis (dated by TCRdb to the late 2010s). Regarding the research as a whole: The study looked at changes in the T cell repertoire across pregnancy in women with multiple sclerosis.

Libraries were constructed by the immunoSEQ multiplex PCR assay. Drawn from immuneACCESS, this table holds only the in-frame rearrangements with V and J called that TCRdb kept. Clones are partly lost; checked studies trace under half to an unresolved V gene and leave the rest unexplained. This sample gives about 92,000 clones in total; under 95% of them show up just once. The leading ten clones occupy about 1.5% of the sample. Of note for this clone: Its antigen has not been determined. It has no much larger one-base neighbor in the sample; base qualities were not kept.

Here V drops 0 bases and J drops 10 bases, and the junction holds 7 bases not matched to any gene. From its cysteine to its phenylalanine, the CDR3 spans 15 amino acids. Kept here is only the CDR3 DNA, which spans 45 bases and is read in frame from base 1. Reading the germline V gene (reference sequence) gives CDR1 SGHKS and CDR2 YYEKEE. Recombination joined TRBV5-5 with TRBJ2-1, and TRBD1 aligns with 10 junction nucleotides. This TCR derives from a female donor with multiple sclerosis, enrolled in a pregnancy study. The source was peripheral blood, collected in the first trimester of pregnancy. The nucleotides read TGTGCCAGCAGCTTGGAGGGGACAGGGGCGGTGGAGCAGTTCTTC. It translates as CASSLEGTGAVEQFF.